This note documents a single T cell receptor (beta chain) sequence. The data were obtained in a study of shared clonotypes between healthy human individuals. This CDR3 contains 14 residues. V gave up 3 bases and J gave up 9 bases; unmatched junction bases: 6. Germline lookup yields CDR1 LNHDA and CDR2 SQIVND (reference sequence). CD4+ cell separation produced CD45RA+ naive and CD45RA-negative memory subsets. Clones were read by immunoSEQ multiplex PCR, and TCRdb kept only the in-frame ones, dropping some. This sample carries some 240,000 clones, 60% to 70% of them seen once, and the ten largest clones take roughly 10%.

The receptor comes from a man younger than 45 in good health. The source material was memory CD4+ T cells sorted from blood. Subset defined: CD45RA-negative fraction. The V call is TRBV19, the J call TRBJ2-1; 9 bases fit TRBD2. The CDR3 region has the DNA TGTGCCAGTAGTATTATACTAGCGGGTACTGAGCAGTTCTTC. Translated: CASSIILAGTEQFF.